Listed here is a single T cell receptor beta chain. Its antigen is still unknown. The input lacks base qualities; no much larger clone sits a single base away. PBMCs were isolated by Ficoll-Paque density gradient centrifugation. Looking up the germline V gene (reference sequence) yields CDR1 MNHNY and CDR2 SVGAGI. The CDR3 starts with the cysteine, ends with the phenylalanine, and has 13 residues. Only the CDR3 DNA is retained, 39 bases long and in frame from the first base. V is shortened by 10 bases, J by 0 bases, and the region joining them spans 13 bases. These data come from a study of T-cell memory formation after mild COVID-19 (dated by TCRdb to the early 2020s). With regard to the full study: Most TCR sequence clusters were specific to one of the two donors. In a couple of donors, T-cell clones that expanded and contracted after mild COVID-19 were tracked by sequencing TCRalpha and TCRbeta repertoires over time. The cohort was made up of two young adult volunteers, one female and one male, who were previously healthy.

Sequencing took place on an Illumina NovaSeq 6000. Using 5'RACE with constant-segment primers, TCRalpha and TCRbeta cDNA libraries were constructed, with sample barcodes and unique molecular identifiers added in the process. RNA was extracted from every sample with Trizol reagent. Libraries were amplified in two PCR steps, with a second sample barcode and Illumina TruSeq adapters added in the second step. The libraries were sequenced on an Illumina NovaSeq using 2 x 150 bp paired-end reads. The original pipeline was this. With migec v1.2.7, reads were demultiplexed and then collapsed into UMI-guided consensus sequences. Using mixcr v2.1.11, the UMI consensuses were aligned to TRA and TRB V and J templates and assembled into clonotypes. Clonotypes were classified as expanded or contracted when called significant by both edgeR and NoisET, with noise models trained on biological replicates. For edgeR calls, the thresholds were a false discovery rate-adjusted p below 0.01 and a log2 fold-change of 1. As an exploratory analysis of dynamics, max-normalized trajectories of the 1000 most abundant clonotypes were examined with PCA combined with hierarchical clustering. Each responding clone was given a CD4 or CD8 phenotype based on the CD4+ and CD8+ repertoires, which had been sequenced separately. TCRdb trimmed public reads at Q25 via fastp, called clones via MiXCR and kept in-frame beta chains. Rows are unified per CDR3 protein, each entry keeping the most common DNA and genes. The V and J calls come from TCRdb's annotation, not from the publication. For this sample the table gives a few hundred thousand distinct CDR3 sequences, of which about 20% were detected only once. Together, the top ten hold roughly 8.3% of the sample.

What the research found in general, with its limitations: Only a couple of mild cases were covered in the study, and larger cohorts including severe cases with pre-infection samples were considered necessary. SARS-CoV-2 specificity of the second-wave clones peaking on day 37 was not confirmed. Some responding clones were found in pre-infection memory, which suggests that pre-existing cross-reactive memory T cells took part in the SARS-CoV-2 response. Clones contracting from day 15 to 85 had balanced CD4/CD8 phenotypes, while a second wave expanding from day 15 to 37 was biased towards CD4+. Contracting CD4+ clones appeared mostly in the CM and EM memory subsets, whereas CD8+ clones were enriched in EMRA.

The sequence is built from TRBV6-6 and TRBJ2-7; TRBD1 is possibly the D segment (6 matching bases). This clonotype was obtained from an adult woman who had mild COVID-19 (a few samples of this study predate the infection). The sample titles of this study are shuffled in the database, so cell type and time point are left out; the donor was told from shared clones. Sequenced: PBMCs or a T cell subset sorted from them (not recorded which). This receptor has the CDR3 CAILGQYSYEQYF. The nucleotide sequence is given as TGTGCCATCCTAGGACAGTACTCCTACGAGCAGTACTTC.